One sample yielded the 21 T cell receptor beta chains listed below, sequenced in a study of blood T cell repertoires in COVID-19. The assay was immunoSEQ multiplex PCR, and TCRdb's table has in-frame clones only and misses some. The table lists more than 100,000 clones, more than 75% of them singletons, with over 2% in the top ten. The material sequenced was peripheral blood. All receptors come from a man over 45 with active COVID-19.

This chain connects TRBV6-5 to TRBJ2-7, with a possible D match to TRBD1 (6 bases). CDR1 is MNHEY, CDR2 SVGAGI, per germline. Between the trimmed V and J ends, which lost 7 bases and 3 bases, there was a span of 19 bases. CDR3 size: 15 residues. The CDR3 loop is CASTVQGIGVYEQYF. The CDR3 DNA is TGTGCCAGCACCGTACAGGGTATAGGGGTCTACGAGCAGTACTTC.

Here the CDR3 reads CASSPMDRRFYGYTF. DNA for the CDR3: TGTGCCAGCAGCCCAATGGACAGAAGATTTTATGGCTACACCTTC. This chain connects TRBV14 to TRBJ1-2, with D possibly being TRBD1 (6 bases). CDR1 and CDR2 (germline): SGHDN, FVKESK. The V end lost 4 bases, the J end lost 5 bases, and 17 bases lay between the germline ends. The CDR3 contains 15 residues.

The chain couples TRBV5-4 to TRBJ2-1; 12 nucleotides match TRBD2. The germline CDR1 and CDR2 sequences are SGHNT and YYREEE (reference sequence). After removal of 4 bases from V and 5 bases from J, the junction contained 4 bases not matched to a gene. The CDR3 has 15 amino acids. CDR3 region: CASSQLAGGNNEQFF. Here the CDR3 DNA reads TGTGCCAGCAGCCAACTAGCGGGGGGTAACAATGAGCAGTTCTTC.

The count of this clone is one. This chain connects TRBV6-5 to TRBJ2-7, with 7 bases fitting TRBD1. This CDR3 comprises 15 residues. Germline V gene lookup returns CDR1 MNHEY and CDR2 SVGAGI. With V trimmed by 4 bases and J by 10 bases, 16 bases remained unmatched. CDR3: CASSSIRDRVSSQYF. CDR3 coding DNA: TGTGCCAGCAGTTCTATCCGGGACAGAGTTTCCAGTCAGTACTTC.

This clone appeared a few times. J is TRBJ1-5 and V is TRBV7-9; tentatively, D is TRBD1 (5 bases). V was pared by 0 bases and J by 9 bases, with 15 bases between. CDR3 length equals 15 residues. Looked up from germline, CDR1 is SEHNR and CDR2 is FQNEAQ (reference sequence). The CDR3 region is CASSLARQGQGPQHF. As DNA, the CDR3 is TGTGCCAGCAGCTTAGCGAGGCAGGGTCAAGGGCCCCAGCATTTT.

The gene calls are TRBV7-6 and TRBJ2-5, with TRBD2 as a possible D gene (6 bases). This CDR3 has 15 residues. Germline V CDR1 and CDR2: SGHVS, FNYEAQ. V was pared by 5 bases and J by 5 bases, with 18 bases between. CDR3 sequence: CASSPRARGRETQYF. The CDR3 nucleotides read TGTGCCAGCAGCCCTAGAGCGCGGGGTCGGGAGACCCAGTACTTC.

The V and J genes are TRBV7-3 and TRBJ2-1, with 11 positions matching TRBD2. Trimming took 3 bases from V and 6 from J; bases not matched to a gene: 7. Germline loops: CDR1 SGHTA, CDR2 FQGTGA. This CDR3 spans 16 amino acids. DNA for the CDR3: TGTGCCAGCAGCTTTTCCCTAGCGGGGGGTATCAATGAGCAGTTCTTC. It specifies CASSFSLAGGINEQFF. The whole variable domain, remainder taken from reference TRBV7-3 and TRBJ2-1, is GAGVSQTPSNKVTEKGKYVELRCDPISGHTALYWYRQSLGQGPEFLIYFQGTGAADDSGLPNDRFFAVRPEGSVSTLKIQRTERGDSAVYLCASSFSLAGGINEQFFGPGTRLTVL.

Only one count was recorded for this clone. This chain links TRBV11-2 with TRBJ2-7; 8 bases match TRBD2. The germline V gene encodes CDR1 SGHAT and CDR2 FQNNGV. V gave up 5 bases and J gave up 5 bases; unmatched junction bases: 8. The CDR3 loop spans 14 amino acids. The CDR3: CASSPASGGNEQYF. In nucleotides, the CDR3 is TGTGCCAGCAGCCCCGCCTCGGGAGGGAACGAGCAGTACTTC.

This clone showed up just once. The chain uses TRBV6-6 and TRBJ1-4; the match to TRBD1 covers 12 bases. Per germline, CDR1 MNHNY and CDR2 SVGAGI (reference sequence). V was clipped by 8 bases and J by 7 bases; unmatched bases: 11. The CDR3 length is 16 residues. CDR3 DNA: TGTGCCAGCTTTCCACCGAGGGGACAGGGGGCTGAAAAACTGTTTTTT. Translating gives CASFPPRGQGAEKLFF.

The chain is built from TRBV6-5 and TRBJ2-7; weak D call: TRBD1 (5 bases). The CDR3 runs 15 residues. Trimming removed 4 bases from V and 0 bases from J, with 13 bases in between. Germline-derived CDR1 and CDR2 are MNHEY and SVGAGI. The CDR3 is CASSFQGTFSYEQYF. The CDR3 coding sequence is TGTGCCAGCAGTTTCCAGGGTACTTTCTCCTACGAGCAGTACTTC.

The chain joins TRBV10-3 to TRBJ1-5; tentative D call: TRBD1 (5 bases). V lost 3 bases and J 0 bases, leaving 12 bases between the germline ends. This CDR3 contains 16 residues. Germline values: CDR1 ENHRY, CDR2 SYGVKD. CDR3: CAISEGALNSNQPQHF. CDR3 DNA: TGTGCCATCAGTGAAGGGGCACTCAATAGCAATCAGCCCCAGCATTTT.

This chain uses TRBV5-6 with TRBJ2-3; D gene ambiguous. Germline V gene sequence: CDR1 SGHDT, CDR2 YYEEEE. The CDR3 has 13 amino acids. The V end lost 3 bases, the J end lost 6 bases, and 11 bases lay between the germline ends. The CDR3 loop is CASSYKQYDTQYF. The CDR3 DNA sequence: TGTGCCAGCAGCTACAAACAGTACGATACGCAGTATTTT.

CDR3 amino acids: CASGSAGARGDTQYF. In nucleotides, the CDR3 is TGTGCCAGCGGGTCGGCGGGGGCCCGTGGGGATACGCAGTATTTT. The chain has TRBV2 and TRBJ2-3; perhaps TRBD2 as D (7 bases). The germline V and J ends were trimmed by 8 bases and 6 bases, with 21 bases remaining between them. The germline gives CDR1 SNHLY, CDR2 FYNNEI. The CDR3 sequence is 15 residues long.

V and J are TRBV30 and TRBJ2-5; D possibly corresponds to TRBD2 (7 bases). V shed 3 bases and J shed 4 bases, with 12 bases lying between them. Germline CDR1 GTSNPN, CDR2 SVGIG (reference sequence). The CDR3 runs 13 residues. CDR3 DNA: TGTGCCTGGAGCCGCGGGGGCATAGAGACCCAGTACTTC. This sequence encodes CAWSRGGIETQYF.

This rearrangement joins TRBV4-1 to TRBJ1-2; unclear D gene. Germline V gene data show CDR1 as MGHRA and CDR2 as YSYEKL. The V and J ends lost 0 bases and 5 bases respectively, with 10 bases between them. The CDR3 spans 14 residues. The CDR3 loop is CASSQDDGVYGYTF. The CDR3 DNA sequence: TGCGCCAGCAGCCAAGATGACGGGGTTTATGGCTACACCTTC.

This chain links TRBV6-6 with TRBJ2-2, with 7 bases fitting TRBD1. From germline, CDR1 is MNHNY and CDR2 SVGAGI (reference sequence). The CDR3 is 15 residues long. The ends lost 0 bases at V and 8 bases at J; junction bases unmatched: 6. CDR3: CASSYSTQGEGELFF. CDR3 nucleotides: TGTGCCAGCAGTTACTCTACCCAGGGGGAAGGGGAGCTGTTTTTT.

The genes are TRBV5-6 and TRBJ1-6; the D gene is possibly TRBD1 (5 bases). The CDR3 spans 15 residues. Per germline, CDR1 SGHDT and CDR2 YYEEEE. V shed 4 bases and J shed 10 bases, with 18 bases lying between them. In DNA, the CDR3 is TGTGCCAGCAGCGCGCGACAGCCCTTACGATCACCCCTCCACTTT. Residues: CASSARQPLRSPLHF.

The sample holds one count of this clone. The chain has TRBV29-1 and TRBJ1-1, with D uncertain. This CDR3 has 12 amino acids. Trimming took off 4 bases at V and 8 bases at J, with 14 bases between the two ends. Per the germline V gene, CDR1 is SQVTM and CDR2 is ANQGSEA. The CDR3 spells CSVVSGLGEAFF. CDR3 coding DNA: TGCAGCGTTGTTTCAGGACTAGGAGAAGCTTTCTTT.

The chain carries TRBV6-5 and TRBJ1-1; tentative D call: TRBD1 (5 bases). The germline V gene encodes CDR1 MNHEY and CDR2 SVGAGI. The V gene lost 8 bases and the J gene lost 0 bases, with 10 bases spanning the gap. The CDR3 has 13 residues. Written as DNA, the CDR3 is TGTGCCAGCGCCCGGGGGTTGAACACTGAAGCTTTCTTT. Translated: CASARGLNTEAFF.

The gene calls are TRBV2 and TRBJ2-6; perhaps TRBD1 as D (6 bases). The germline V gene has CDR1 SNHLY and CDR2 FYNNEI. The CDR3 extends over 13 amino acids. V was shortened by 5 bases and J by 6 bases, with 8 bases between the two germline ends. Here the CDR3 reads CASSPGEANVLTF. The CDR3 nucleotides are TGTGCCAGCAGTCCAGGGGAGGCCAACGTCCTGACTTTC.

The J gene is TRBJ1-4, the V gene TRBV15, with unresolved D. The CDR3 covers 14 residues. V lost 3 bases and J 7 bases, leaving 12 bases between the germline ends. The V gene's germline CDR1 is LNHNV and CDR2 YYDKDF (reference sequence). CDR3 protein: CATSSGSRGEKLFF. CDR3 coding DNA: TGTGCCACCAGCAGCGGGTCTCGAGGTGAAAAACTGTTTTTT.